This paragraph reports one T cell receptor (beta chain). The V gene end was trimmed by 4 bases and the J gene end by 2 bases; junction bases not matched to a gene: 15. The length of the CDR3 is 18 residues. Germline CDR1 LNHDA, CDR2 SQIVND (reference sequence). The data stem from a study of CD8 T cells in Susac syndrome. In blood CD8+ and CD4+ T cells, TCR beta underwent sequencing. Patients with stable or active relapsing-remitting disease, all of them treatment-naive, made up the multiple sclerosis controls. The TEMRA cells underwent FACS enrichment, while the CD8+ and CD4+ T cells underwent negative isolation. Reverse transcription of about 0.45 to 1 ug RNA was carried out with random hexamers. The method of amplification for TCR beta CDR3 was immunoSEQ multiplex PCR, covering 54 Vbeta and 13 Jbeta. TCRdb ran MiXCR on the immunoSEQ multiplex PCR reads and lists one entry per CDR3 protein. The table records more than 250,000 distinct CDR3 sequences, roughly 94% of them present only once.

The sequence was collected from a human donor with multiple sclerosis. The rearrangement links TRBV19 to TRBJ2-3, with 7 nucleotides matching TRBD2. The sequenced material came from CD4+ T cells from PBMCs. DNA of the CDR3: TGTGCCAGTAGTAAAAGGGGTGGGACGGGGGGAGTCACAGATACGCAGTATTTT. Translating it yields CASSKRGGTGGVTDTQYF.